The 6 T cell receptor beta chains given below trace back to one sample, sequenced in a study of technical replicates of blood from several donors. Generated by immunoSEQ multiplex PCR, the TCRdb table keeps only in-frame clones and is missing some. Among around 76,000 clones, around 90% were seen once, and the ten largest hold 0.25% to 0.35%. The sample was T cells isolated from PBMCs. Receptors were obtained from a human donor in good health.

This chain connects TRBV11-1 to TRBJ2-7; 9 bases are a match to TRBD1. In germline, CDR1 is SGHAT, CDR2 FQDESV (reference sequence). The CDR3 runs 14 residues. V lost 3 bases and J lost 3; bases outside the gene matches: 3. CDR3 DNA: TGTGCCAGCAGCTTGGGGACAGGGAACTACGAGCAGTACTTC. Its protein product is CASSLGTGNYEQYF.

The chain recombines TRBV12-5 with TRBJ2-1; TRBD1 matches at 8 bases. The ends lost 0 bases at V and 3 bases at J; junction bases unmatched: 10. CDR3 length: 18 residues. From germline, CDR1 is LGHNT and CDR2 FRNRAP. The CDR3 loop reads CASGLVTYRDRYYNEQFF. The CDR3 DNA reads as TGTGCTAGTGGTTTGGTAACCTATAGGGACAGGTACTACAATGAGCAGTTCTTC.

V gene TRBV6-4 combines with J gene TRBJ2-2; the D is unclear. Trimming removed 6 bases from V and 1 base from J, with 12 bases in between. The germline gives CDR1 MRHNA, CDR2 SNTAGT. CDR3 length: 15 residues. CDR3 in amino acids: CASSANTVNTGELFF. The CDR3 nucleotides are TGTGCCAGCAGCGCTAATACAGTGAACACCGGGGAGCTGTTTTTT.

This chain links TRBV11-2 with TRBJ1-1, with D possibly being TRBD1 (6 bases). This CDR3 has 12 amino acids. In germline, CDR1 is SGHAT, CDR2 FQNNGV. Trimming removed 3 bases at V and 5 bases at J, with 7 bases between. The DNA of the CDR3 is TGTGCCAGCAGCTTCAGGGGAACTGAAGCTTTCTTT. Translating it yields CASSFRGTEAFF. The whole variable domain, remainder taken from reference TRBV11-2 and TRBJ1-1, is EAGVAQSPRYKIIEKRQSVAFWCNPISGHATLYWYQQILGQGPKLLIQFQNNGVVDDSQLPKDRFSAERLKGVDSTLKIQPAKLEDSAVYLCASSFRGTEAFFGQGTRLTVV.

The rearrangement uses TRBV2 and TRBJ2-5, with a weak D call TRBD2 (7 bases). The CDR3 spans 13 residues. Germline V gene data show CDR1 as SNHLY and CDR2 as FYNNEI. The germline V and J ends were trimmed by 7 bases and 6 bases, with 15 bases remaining between them. The CDR3 reads CASTGRGGKTQYF. In DNA form, the CDR3 reads TGTGCCAGCACCGGCAGGGGAGGGAAGACCCAGTACTTC.

This clone has only a few counts. The chain joins TRBV29-1 to TRBJ1-1; 9 nucleotides agree with TRBD1. The CDR3 totals 14 residues. The germline CDR1 and CDR2 sequences are SQVTM and ANQGSEA. Trimming took 3 bases from V and 6 from J; bases not matched to a gene: 8. This CDR3 reads CSVDGQGKRPEAFF. CDR3 nucleotide sequence: TGCAGCGTTGACGGACAGGGGAAGAGACCTGAAGCTTTCTTT.